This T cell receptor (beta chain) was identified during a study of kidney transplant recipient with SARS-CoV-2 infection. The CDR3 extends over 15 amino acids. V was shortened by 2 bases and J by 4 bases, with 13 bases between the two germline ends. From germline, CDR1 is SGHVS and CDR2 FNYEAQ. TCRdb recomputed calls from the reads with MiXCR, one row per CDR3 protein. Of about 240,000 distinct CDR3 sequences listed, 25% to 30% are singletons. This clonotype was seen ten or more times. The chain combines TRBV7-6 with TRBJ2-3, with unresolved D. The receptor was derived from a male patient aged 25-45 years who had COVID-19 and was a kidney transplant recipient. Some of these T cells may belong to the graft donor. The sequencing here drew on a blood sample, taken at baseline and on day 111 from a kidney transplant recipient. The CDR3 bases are TGTGCCAGCAGCTTATTGGGCAGGACGGCAGATACGCAGTATTTT. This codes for CASSLLGRTADTQYF. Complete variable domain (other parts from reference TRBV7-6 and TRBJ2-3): GAGVSQSPRYKVTKRGQDVALRCDPISGHVSLYWYRQALGQGPEFLTYFNYEAQQDKSGLPNDRFSAERPEGSISTLTIQRTEQRDSAMYRCASSLLGRTADTQYFGPGTRLTVL.